This entry is about one T cell receptor beta chain. The antigen remains unidentified. Generated by immunoSEQ multiplex PCR, the TCRdb table keeps only in-frame clones and is missing some. The table has about 330,000 clones, roughly 87% seen once. This entry is derived from a study of cytomegalovirus exposure and HLA in healthy donors. Germline assignment: CDR1 LGHNA and CDR2 YNFKEQ. V shed 4 bases and J shed 8 bases, with 8 bases lying between them. The CDR3 contains 12 residues. General study points: In the 120 or so validation repertoires, under 95% of cluster scores exceeded 0, per a later analysis. The study put 150 or so TCR beta chains on its list as cytomegalovirus-associated. Most TCR sequences proved rare, with some public TCRs found in many donors.

The sample taken for sequencing was PBMCs. This sequence joins TRBV4-2 and TRBJ1-4; tentative D call: TRBD1 (5 bases). This receptor was identified in a woman aged 30 to 39 in good health and CMV-seropositive. The CDR3, as DNA: TGTGCCAGCAGCCCCCAGGGAGAAAAACTGTTTTTT. It encodes CASSPQGEKLFF.